This TCR beta chain was retrieved from a study of T cell responses to AZD1222 COVID-19 vaccine. Background on the study: Second doses at about 4 or about 12 weeks were pooled. Study-wide findings and caveats: Spike-wide vaccine-associated CD4 TCRs dominated at 160-218 and 743-854. The study reported that nearly half of spike-specific TCRs target unmutated variant regions.

Concerning this clone itself: Its antigen is still unknown. This same CDR3 is encoded by further DNA sequences in the sample.

Germline CDR1 reads DFQATT; CDR2 reads SNEGSKA (reference sequence). The CDR3 length is 11 residues. Trimming removed 6 bases from V and 2 bases from J, with 5 bases in between. Clones were read by immunoSEQ multiplex PCR, and TCRdb kept only the in-frame ones, dropping some. Of about 110,000 clones in the sample, 90% to 95% were seen once. Sequencing was performed on peripheral blood, taken on day 0 of AZD1222 vaccination. This clonotype was obtained from an adult in good health. V gene TRBV20-1 combines with J gene TRBJ1-3; no clear D gene. CDR3 protein: CSAGPGNTIYF. The CDR3 coding sequence is TGCAGTGCCGGCCCTGGAAACACCATATATTTT.